This T cell receptor beta chain stems from a study of control samples from healthy donors and cancer patients. TCRdb's copy holds only in-frame clones and misses some; the assay was immunoSEQ multiplex PCR. The table lists fewer than 200,000 clones, more than 90% of them singletons. The origin of this receptor is a man aged 30 to 39 in good health. Sequenced material: blood.

The CDR3 DNA is TGCAGTGCTAGTTCGGGAAACAGGGGCAATGAGCAGTTCTTC. Translated, it gives CSASSGNRGNEQFF. V is TRBV20-1 and J is TRBJ2-1; 7 bases line up with TRBD1. The ends lost 3 bases at V and 6 bases at J; junction bases unmatched: 8. The V gene's germline CDR1 is DFQATT and CDR2 SNEGSKA (reference sequence). The CDR3 extends over 14 amino acids.